The 24 T cell receptor beta chains given below trace back to one sample, sequenced in a study of spatial heterogeneity in lung cancer. Time point: blood at routine non-recurrence follow-up after resection. Whole RNA was taken from tumor, nontumor lung or frozen PBMC; it was then sequenced unsorted. TCRdb recomputed calls from the 5' RACE reads with MiXCR, one row per CDR3 protein. Of under 150,000 distinct CDR3 sequences in the sample, roughly an eighth were seen once. Sample: PBMCs, taken at follow-up. The receptors come from a male donor with early-stage non-small cell lung cancer.

J is TRBJ1-4 and V is TRBV15; D perhaps matches TRBD1 (5 bases). Per germline, CDR1 LNHNV and CDR2 YYDKDF (reference sequence). The V end was cut by 4 bases, the J end by 7 bases, with 13 bases between. The CDR3 is 14 amino acids. The CDR3 DNA reads as TGTGCCACCAGCATAGACAGAGTTGGTGAAAAACTGTTTTTT. Translation gives CATSIDRVGEKLFF.

This clonotype occurred a few times. This chain connects TRBV2 to TRBJ2-5; D may be TRBD2 (6 bases). Trimming left V 6 bases short and J 2 bases short, with 13 bases between. Germline V gene data show CDR1 as SNHLY and CDR2 as FYNNEI. CDR3 length equals 14 residues. In DNA, the CDR3 is TGTGCCAGCAGGACGGACCGGGGGCAAGAGACCCAGTACTTC. It translates to CASRTDRGQETQYF.

The V and J genes are TRBV2 and TRBJ2-3, with D possibly being TRBD1 (5 bases). The CDR3 contains 14 residues. Trimming shortened V by 3 bases and J by 2 bases, and 9 bases separated the two germline ends. Germline V gene sequence: CDR1 SNHLY, CDR2 FYNNEI. CDR3: CASSERQNTDTQYF. The CDR3, as DNA: TGTGCCAGCAGTGAGAGACAGAACACAGATACGCAGTATTTT.

This clonotype has a handful of counts. The chain joins TRBV18 to TRBJ2-5, with D perhaps matching TRBD1 (5 bases). CDR3 length equals 16 residues. V shed 0 bases and J shed 4 bases, with 15 bases lying between them. Per the germline V gene, CDR1 is KGHSH and CDR2 is LQKENI. As DNA, the CDR3 is TGTGCCAGCTCACCACCCAATTGGCAGGGCCGAGAGACCCAGTACTTC. It encodes CASSPPNWQGRETQYF.

In its sample, this clonotype was seen a few times. J is TRBJ2-3 and V is TRBV29-1; D is undetermined. V lost 1 base to trimming and J lost 4 bases, with 15 bases between them. The CDR3 loop spans 15 amino acids. Germline loops: CDR1 SQVTM, CDR2 ANQGSEA. CDR3 sequence reads: CSVEVRVEWADTQYF. CDR3 sequence (DNA): TGCAGCGTTGAAGTCCGGGTAGAATGGGCAGATACGCAGTATTTT.

This clonotype was seen many times. The rearrangement uses TRBV7-2 and TRBJ1-6; D is undetermined. CDR3 length: 12 residues. Germline CDR1 is SGHTA and CDR2 is FQGNSA. V lost 2 bases and J lost 7, with 3 bases in between. In DNA, the CDR3 is TGTGCCAGCAGCTTATACAATTCACCCCTCCACTTT. It specifies CASSLYNSPLHF.

The table lists this clonotype with many counts. The J gene is TRBJ1-1, the V gene TRBV11-2; D might be TRBD1 (5 bases). The CDR3 sequence is 16 residues long. Germline V gives CDR1 SGHAT, CDR2 FQNNGV. The germline V and J ends were trimmed by 3 bases and 0 bases, with 14 bases remaining between them. CDR3 DNA sequence: TGTGCCAGCAGCTTCGTCGGCAGGGAGGTGAACACTGAAGCTTTCTTT. The encoded protein is CASSFVGREVNTEAFF.

This clonotype has just a few counts. DNA of the CDR3: TGTGCCAGCGGATTGCGCAGTCAAACCAAAAACATTCAGTACTTC. Translated, it gives CASGLRSQTKNIQYF. The chain joins TRBV2 to TRBJ2-4; D not resolved. V shed 8 bases and J shed 2 bases, with 16 bases lying between them. Germline lookup yields CDR1 SNHLY and CDR2 FYNNEI. The CDR3 consists of 15 residues.

This clonotype turned up a few times. V is TRBV19 and J is TRBJ1-6, with a weak D call TRBD1 (5 bases). Looked up from germline, CDR1 is LNHDA and CDR2 is SQIVND (reference sequence). This CDR3 has 15 amino acids. V lost 3 bases and J lost 5, with 11 bases in between. Written as DNA, the CDR3 is TGTGCCAGTAGTATTAGCAGGGCCGATAATTCACCCCTCCACTTT. Translated, it gives CASSISRADNSPLHF. The full variable domain, in which reference TRBV19 and TRBJ1-6 provide the parts outside the CDR3, is DGGITQSPKYLFRKEGQNVTLSCEQNLNHDAMYWYRQDPGQGLRLIYYSQIVNDFQKGDIAEGYSVSREKKESFPLTVTSAQKNPTAFYLCASSISRADNSPLHFGNGTRLTVT.

This clonotype was seen a handful of times. The chain has TRBV2 and TRBJ2-5; possible D gene TRBD2, 5 bases. Germline-derived CDR1 and CDR2 are SNHLY and FYNNEI. The CDR3 loop spans 12 amino acids. V shed 5 bases and J shed 5 bases, with 9 bases lying between them. The CDR3 DNA follows: TGTGCCAGCAGTCGGACTGTGGAGACCCAGTACTTC. Protein product: CASSRTVETQYF.

The rearrangement uses TRBV6-5 and TRBJ2-5; D is undetermined. V gave up 3 bases and J gave up 4 bases, with 9 bases separating them. The CDR3 has 13 residues. Per germline, CDR1 MNHEY and CDR2 SVGAGI. This CDR3 is CASSYQMAETQYF. Here the CDR3 DNA reads TGTGCCAGCAGTTATCAGATGGCAGAGACCCAGTACTTC.

This clonotype has a count of ten or more. The CDR3 loop reads CSATDGGHSNQPQHF. The CDR3 DNA sequence: TGCAGCGCCACGGACGGAGGACATAGCAATCAGCCCCAGCATTTT. The chain employs TRBV29-1 and TRBJ1-5, with TRBD1 as a possible D gene (5 bases). Deletions cut 7 bases from V and 0 bases from J, with 16 bases between. In germline, CDR1 is SQVTM, CDR2 ANQGSEA. The CDR3 runs 15 residues.

This clonotype was recorded at least ten times. The chain carries TRBV7-8 and TRBJ1-2; weak D call: TRBD1 (5 bases). CDR1 is SGHVS, CDR2 FQNEAQ, per germline. V was pared by 4 bases and J by 2 bases, with 14 bases between. This CDR3 is 15 amino acids long. The CDR3 bases are TGTGCCAGCAGCTCCTCCGGGACGGAGAACTATGGCTACACCTTC. It specifies CASSSSGTENYGYTF.

This clonotype occurred a few times. The V gene is TRBV9, the J gene TRBJ2-1; 9 bases are shared with TRBD2. The germline V gene has CDR1 SGDLS and CDR2 YYNGEE. V lost 5 bases, J lost 3 bases, and 6 bases stayed unmatched. This CDR3 comprises 15 residues. The DNA for the CDR3 is TGTGCCAGCAGTGTAATAGCGGGAGACTACAATGAGCAGTTCTTC. The encoded protein is CASSVIAGDYNEQFF.

V gene TRBV7-9 combines with J gene TRBJ1-1; D not resolved. Deletions cut 4 bases from V and 7 bases from J, with 13 bases between. Germline V gives CDR1 SEHNR, CDR2 FQNEAQ (reference sequence). The CDR3 has 13 amino acids. This CDR3 reads CASSSGPRVEAFF. CDR3 nucleotides: TGTGCCAGCAGCTCCGGGCCCCGGGTTGAAGCTTTCTTT.

The chain uses TRBV30 and TRBJ2-7, with D maybe TRBD1 (5 bases). Germline V gene data show CDR1 as GTSNPN and CDR2 as SVGIG (reference sequence). The length of the CDR3 is 14 residues. Trimming removed 2 bases at V and 3 bases at J, with 14 bases between. The CDR3 here is CAWSRPPDSYEQYF. CDR3 nucleotide sequence: TGTGCCTGGAGTAGACCCCCTGACAGCTACGAGCAGTACTTC.

The chain couples TRBV3-1 to TRBJ2-3, with D possibly matching TRBD2 (6 bases). The CDR3 spans 14 residues. Germline-derived CDR1 and CDR2 are LGHDT and YNNKEL (reference sequence). The V end lost 7 bases, the J end lost 6 bases, and 17 bases lay between the germline ends. The CDR3 protein is CASTYSGRRDTQYF. DNA for the CDR3: TGTGCCAGCACATACAGCGGGCGCCGGGATACGCAGTATTTT.

V and J are TRBV9 and TRBJ2-1; D not resolved. Germline-derived CDR1 and CDR2 are SGDLS and YYNGEE. This CDR3 region has 15 residues. Trimming removed 0 bases from V and 1 base from J, with 8 bases in between. This CDR3 is CASSVVPGSYNEQFF. The CDR3 bases are TGTGCCAGCAGCGTAGTCCCAGGTTCCTACAATGAGCAGTTCTTC.

This clonotype was seen more than once but under ten times. The rearrangement joins TRBV20-1 to TRBJ1-1; 9 positions match TRBD1. Per germline, CDR1 DFQATT and CDR2 SNEGSKA (reference sequence). CDR3 length: 12 amino acids. CDR3: CSLGQGNTEAFF. In DNA form, the CDR3 reads TGCAGCTTGGGACAGGGGAACACTGAAGCTTTCTTT.

The CDR3 protein is CASSLFGTGRTGELFF. For the CDR3, the DNA is TGTGCCAGCAGCTTATTCGGGACGGGGAGAACCGGGGAGCTGTTTTTT. The V and J genes are TRBV7-2 and TRBJ2-2, with D tentatively TRBD1 or TRBD2 (5 bases each). From germline, CDR1 is SGHTA and CDR2 FQGNSA. The CDR3 length is 16 residues. V was clipped by 2 bases and J by 5 bases, with 15 bases between them.

This clonotype was seen a handful of times. The chain uses TRBV6-2 or TRBV6-3 and TRBJ1-5; 8 nucleotides agree with TRBD1. The CDR3 spans 17 residues. Trimming cost V 0 bases and J 3 bases; bases outside gene matches: 7. CDR1 is MNHEY, CDR2 SVGEGT, per germline. The CDR3 here is CASSYSSPTGVNQPQHF. The CDR3 DNA reads TGTGCCAGCAGTTACTCCTCCCCGACAGGGGTCAATCAGCCCCAGCATTTT.

As regards this clonotype: Sequence at one end of the junction differs from germline and may be a read error. This chain links TRBV7-2 with TRBJ1-5; D uncertain. CDR3 length: 14 residues. Looked up from germline, CDR1 is SGHTA and CDR2 is FQGNSA. For the CDR3, the DNA is TGTGCCAGCAGCTCCAGTCATAGCGATCAGCCCCAGCATTTT. The encoded protein is CASSSSHSDQPQHF.

This clonotype turned up a few times. J is TRBJ2-3 and V is TRBV20-1, with D perhaps TRBD1 (6 bases). Germline values: CDR1 DFQATT, CDR2 SNEGSKA (reference sequence). The CDR3 runs 15 residues. V was shortened by 3 bases and J by 1 base, with 14 bases between the two germline ends. The DNA for the CDR3 is TGCAGTGCTAGGCAGGGGCACCTGGGCACAGATACGCAGTATTTT. This codes for CSARQGHLGTDTQYF.

This clonotype showed up just a few times. V and J are TRBV20-1 and TRBJ1-2, with 9 bases that match TRBD1. CDR1 DFQATT and CDR2 SNEGSKA come from the germline V gene (reference sequence). The CDR3 sequence is 16 residues long. Germline trimming cut 0 bases from V and 3 bases from J; bases unmatched to any gene: 8. In DNA form, the CDR3 reads TGCAGTGCTAGAGATAGTCCGGGACAGGGTGACTATGGCTACACCTTC. It is translated as CSARDSPGQGDYGYTF.